These 3 T cell receptor beta chains were all obtained from the same sample, sequenced in a study of T and B cells in COVID-19 patients. Each TRB amplification used roughly 220-550 ng of genomic DNA from blood. Multiplex PCR with BIOMED2 TRB-A/B primer pools amplified TRB rearrangements. Via MiXCR, TCRdb re-called the multiplex PCR reads, giving one row per CDR3 protein. The sample includes around 8,000 distinct CDR3 sequences, approximately 25% of them seen just once. The sequenced material came from blood. The receptors stem from a human donor with active COVID-19.

This clonotype is categorized as medium-sized. The CDR3 DNA reads TGTGCCAGCAGTAACAGTGGCGGTGATGGCTACACCTTC. Protein sequence: CASSNSGGDGYTF. The chain uses TRBV6-5 and TRBJ1-2; no definite D call. CDR1 and CDR2 (germline): MNHEY, SVGAGI. Trimming removed 5 bases from V and 6 bases from J, with 13 bases in between. The CDR3 runs 13 residues.

The V call is TRBV7-9, the J call TRBJ1-4; D perhaps matches TRBD1 (5 bases). There are 14 residues in the CDR3. V was trimmed by 3 bases and J by 6 bases, leaving 11 bases between them. The germline V gene encodes CDR1 SEHNR and CDR2 FQNEAQ (reference sequence). CDR3 DNA: TGTGCCAGCAGCTTTGGGGGGGGACATGAAAAACTGTTTTTT. It yields the protein CASSFGGGHEKLFF.

The genes are TRBV6-5 and TRBJ2-2; 11 bases fit TRBD1. This CDR3 spans 15 amino acids. The J segment lost 7 bases and the V segment lost 8 bases, leaving 9 bases of the junction unmatched. Germline assignment: CDR1 MNHEY and CDR2 SVGAGI. DNA for the CDR3: TGTGCCAGCCGAGGACAGGGGGCGCTTGGCGGGGAGCTGTTTTTT. Protein product: CASRGQGALGGELFF.